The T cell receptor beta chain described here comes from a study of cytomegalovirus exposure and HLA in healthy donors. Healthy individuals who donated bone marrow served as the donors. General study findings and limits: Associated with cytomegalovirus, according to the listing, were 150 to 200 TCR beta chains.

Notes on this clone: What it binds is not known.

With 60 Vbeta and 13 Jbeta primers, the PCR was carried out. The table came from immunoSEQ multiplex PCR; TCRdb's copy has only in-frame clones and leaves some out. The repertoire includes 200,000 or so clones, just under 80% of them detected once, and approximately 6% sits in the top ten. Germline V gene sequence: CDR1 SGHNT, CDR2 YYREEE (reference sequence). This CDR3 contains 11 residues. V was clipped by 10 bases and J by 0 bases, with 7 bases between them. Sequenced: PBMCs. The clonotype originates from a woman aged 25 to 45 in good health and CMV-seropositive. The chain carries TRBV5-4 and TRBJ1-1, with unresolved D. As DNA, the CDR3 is TGTGCCGTCGCGGTGAACACTGAAGCTTTCTTT. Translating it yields CAVAVNTEAFF.